This T cell receptor beta chain was identified in a study of cytomegalovirus exposure and HLA in healthy donors. The repertoire was sequenced with immunoSEQ multiplex PCR; TCRdb's copy has only in-frame clones and lacks some. The sample lists 200,000 to 300,000 clones, more than 85% occurring once. The CDR3 contains 17 residues. J was trimmed by 1 base and V by 3 bases; bases with no gene match: 11. Germline V gene lookup returns CDR1 MNHEY and CDR2 SMNVEV (reference sequence). Study-wide results and limits: A list of roughly 180 TCR beta chains associated with cytomegalovirus was given. It was found in a later analysis that first-cohort TCR clusters tended to co-occur in the 120 validation repertoires.

In the case of this clone: Its antigen is still unknown.

Sequencing input: PBMCs. The clonotype was recovered from a man aged 18 to 30 in good health and CMV-seropositive. The chain employs TRBV27 and TRBJ2-7; 8 nucleotides agree with TRBD2. CDR3 in amino acids: CASSFISSGTSSYEQYF. For the CDR3, the DNA is TGTGCCAGCAGTTTTATTAGTAGCGGGACTTCGTCCTACGAGCAGTACTTC.